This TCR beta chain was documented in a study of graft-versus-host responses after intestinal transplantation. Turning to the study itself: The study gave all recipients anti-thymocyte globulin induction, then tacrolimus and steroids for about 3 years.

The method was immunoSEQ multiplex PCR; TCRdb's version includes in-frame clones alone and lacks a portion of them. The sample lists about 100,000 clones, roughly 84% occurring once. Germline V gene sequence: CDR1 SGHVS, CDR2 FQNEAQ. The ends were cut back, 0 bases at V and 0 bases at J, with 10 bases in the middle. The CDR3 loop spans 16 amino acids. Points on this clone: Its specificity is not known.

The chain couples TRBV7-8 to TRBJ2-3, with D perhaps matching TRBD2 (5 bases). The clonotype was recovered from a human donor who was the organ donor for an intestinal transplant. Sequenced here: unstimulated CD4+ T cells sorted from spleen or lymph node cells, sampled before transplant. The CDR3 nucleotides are TGTGCCAGCAGCTTAGCTTTAGGCGGGAGCACAGATACGCAGTATTTT. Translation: CASSLALGGSTDTQYF.